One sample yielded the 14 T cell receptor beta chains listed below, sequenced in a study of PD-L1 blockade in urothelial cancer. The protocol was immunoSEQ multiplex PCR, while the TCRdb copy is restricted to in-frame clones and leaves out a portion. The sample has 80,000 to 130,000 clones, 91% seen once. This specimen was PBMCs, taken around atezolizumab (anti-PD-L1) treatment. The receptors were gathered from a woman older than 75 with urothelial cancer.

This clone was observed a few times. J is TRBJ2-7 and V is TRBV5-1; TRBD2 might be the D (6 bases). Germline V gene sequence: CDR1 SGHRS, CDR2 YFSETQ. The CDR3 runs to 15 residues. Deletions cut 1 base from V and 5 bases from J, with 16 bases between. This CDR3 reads CASSLSLARRNEQYF. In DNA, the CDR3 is TGCGCCAGCAGCTTGAGTCTAGCGCGTAGGAACGAGCAGTACTTC.

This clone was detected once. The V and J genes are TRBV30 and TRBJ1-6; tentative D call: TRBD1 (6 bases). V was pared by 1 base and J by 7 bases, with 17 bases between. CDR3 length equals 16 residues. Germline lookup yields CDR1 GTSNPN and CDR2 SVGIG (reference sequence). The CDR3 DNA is TGTGCCTGGAGTGCCCGGGACATCCATGAAAATTCACCCCTCCACTTT. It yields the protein CAWSARDIHENSPLHF.

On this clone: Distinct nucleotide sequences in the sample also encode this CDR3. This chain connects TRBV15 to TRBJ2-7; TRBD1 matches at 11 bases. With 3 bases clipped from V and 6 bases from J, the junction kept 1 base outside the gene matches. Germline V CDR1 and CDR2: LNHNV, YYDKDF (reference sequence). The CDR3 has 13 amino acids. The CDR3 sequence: CATSRDRGREQYF. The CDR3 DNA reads TGTGCCACCAGCAGGGACAGGGGGCGCGAGCAGTACTTC.

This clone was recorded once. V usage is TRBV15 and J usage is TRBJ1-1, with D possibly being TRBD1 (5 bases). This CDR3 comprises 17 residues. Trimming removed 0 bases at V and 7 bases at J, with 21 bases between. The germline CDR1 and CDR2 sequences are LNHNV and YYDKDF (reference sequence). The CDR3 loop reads CATSRDTVGGRGDEAFF. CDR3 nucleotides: TGTGCCACCAGCAGAGATACGGTCGGAGGTCGGGGGGATGAAGCTTTCTTT.

The CDR3 protein is CASSLPSTGPHEQYF. In DNA form, the CDR3 reads TGTGCCAGCAGTTTGCCATCCACAGGACCCCACGAGCAGTACTTC. The chain uses TRBV27 and TRBJ2-7, with a possible D match to TRBD1 (5 bases). V gave up 3 bases and J gave up 5 bases, with 17 bases separating them. The length of the CDR3 is 15 residues. From germline, CDR1 is MNHEY and CDR2 SMNVEV (reference sequence).

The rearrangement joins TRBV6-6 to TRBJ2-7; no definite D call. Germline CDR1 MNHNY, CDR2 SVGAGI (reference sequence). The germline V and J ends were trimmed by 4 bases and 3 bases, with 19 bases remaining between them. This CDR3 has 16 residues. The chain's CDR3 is CASSSKLVSRNYEQYF. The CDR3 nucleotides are TGTGCCAGCAGTTCGAAATTAGTCTCCCGCAACTACGAGCAGTACTTC.

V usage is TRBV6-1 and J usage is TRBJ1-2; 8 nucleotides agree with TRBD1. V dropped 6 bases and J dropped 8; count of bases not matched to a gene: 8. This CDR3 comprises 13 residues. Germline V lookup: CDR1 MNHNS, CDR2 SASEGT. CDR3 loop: CASSVDRGSGYTF. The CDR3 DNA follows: TGTGCCAGCAGCGTAGACAGGGGTTCCGGCTACACCTTC.

CDR3 residues: CASSAQGGGTEAFF. CDR3 in DNA: TGTGCCAGCAGCGCCCAGGGAGGCGGCACTGAAGCTTTCTTT. The chain is built from TRBV11-2 and TRBJ1-1; maybe TRBD1 (5 bases). In germline, CDR1 is SGHAT, CDR2 FQNNGV. Trimming removed 5 bases at V and 4 bases at J, with 14 bases between. This CDR3 has 14 amino acids.

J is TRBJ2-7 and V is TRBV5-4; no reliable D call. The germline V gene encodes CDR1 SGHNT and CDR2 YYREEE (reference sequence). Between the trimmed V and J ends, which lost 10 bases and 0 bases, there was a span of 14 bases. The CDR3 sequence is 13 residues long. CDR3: CAVTAAYSYEQYF. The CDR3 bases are TGTGCCGTCACGGCGGCCTACTCCTACGAGCAGTACTTC.

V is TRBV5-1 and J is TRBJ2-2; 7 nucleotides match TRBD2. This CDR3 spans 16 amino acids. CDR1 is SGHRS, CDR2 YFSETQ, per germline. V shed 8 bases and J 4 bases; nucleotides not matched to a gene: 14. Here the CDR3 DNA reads TGCGCCAGTAGTGAGACTGCCAGGGAGGGCACCGGGGAGCTGTTTTTT. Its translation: CASSETAREGTGELFF.

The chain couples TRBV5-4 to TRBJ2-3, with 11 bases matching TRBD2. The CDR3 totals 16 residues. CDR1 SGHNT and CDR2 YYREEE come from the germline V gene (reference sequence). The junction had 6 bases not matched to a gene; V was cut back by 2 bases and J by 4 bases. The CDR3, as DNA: TGTGCCAGCAGCTTCCTGATTAGCGGGAGGGCAGATACGCAGTATTTT. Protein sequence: CASSFLISGRADTQYF.

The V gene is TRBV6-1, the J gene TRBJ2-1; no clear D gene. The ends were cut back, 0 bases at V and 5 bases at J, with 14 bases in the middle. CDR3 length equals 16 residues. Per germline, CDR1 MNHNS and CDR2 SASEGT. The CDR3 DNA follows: TGTGCCAGCAGTGAAGCGCTTGCGGCACCAAACAATGAGCAGTTCTTC. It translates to CASSEALAAPNNEQFF.

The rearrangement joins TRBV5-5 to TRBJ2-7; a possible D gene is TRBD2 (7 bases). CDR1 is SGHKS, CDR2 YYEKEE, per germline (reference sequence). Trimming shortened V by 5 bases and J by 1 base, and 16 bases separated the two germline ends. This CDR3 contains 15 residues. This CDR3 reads CASRRPRGGSYEQYF. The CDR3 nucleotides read TGTGCCAGCAGAAGACCGAGGGGGGGGTCCTACGAGCAGTACTTC.

The CDR3 DNA reads TGTGCCAGCAGTGCCCCACGGGCGGGAGCATCTGGGGAGCAGTACTTC. Amino acids: CASSAPRAGASGEQYF. J is TRBJ2-7 and V is TRBV28; 7 bases agree with TRBD2. The trim removed 5 bases at V and 7 bases at J, leaving 17 bases unmatched. CDR3 length equals 16 residues. Germline CDR1 reads MDHEN; CDR2 reads SYDVKM. Complete variable domain (other parts from reference TRBV28 and TRBJ2-7): DVKVTQSSRYLVKRTGEKVFLECVQDMDHENMFWYRQDPGLGLRLIYFSYDVKMKEKGDIPEGYSVSREKKERFSLILESASTNQTSMYLCASSAPRAGASGEQYFGPGTRLTVT.